This T cell receptor beta chain was sequenced for a study of regulatory T cells in long-lasting Graves disease. Points from the study as a whole: When disease was persistent, TRBV28, TRBJ1-2 and TRBJ2-5 were the favored segments.

Researchers made TCR beta libraries by using iRepertoire HTBI primers and running Arm-PCR on CDR3 regions. TCRdb re-analysed the multiplex PCR reads in MiXCR, keeping a single row per CDR3 protein. The repertoire holds 360,000 or so distinct CDR3 sequences, with about 11% as singletons. Time point meaning: newly diagnosed GD, antithyroid drugs for less than 3 months. Isolated PBMC RNA provided the starting material for the TCR library. Germline CDR1 MNHEY, CDR2 SVGEGT. The V and J ends lost 8 bases and 4 bases, in that order; junction bases with no gene match: 5. The CDR3 is 13 amino acids. Turning to this clonotype: Antigen: not known.

A further study also used this sample, focusing on T cells in Graves' hyperthyroidism and ophthalmopathy.

This chain connects TRBV6-2 or TRBV6-3 to TRBJ1-1; 9 bases fit TRBD1. The clonotype originates from a woman younger than 35 with Graves disease. Sequencing was performed on peripheral blood mononuclear cells (PBMCs), taken at new diagnosis, from a patient treated with antithyroid drugs. Here the CDR3 DNA reads TGTGCCAGCCAGGACAGGGGAGGCACTGAAGCTTTCTTT. Translating gives CASQDRGGTEAFF.